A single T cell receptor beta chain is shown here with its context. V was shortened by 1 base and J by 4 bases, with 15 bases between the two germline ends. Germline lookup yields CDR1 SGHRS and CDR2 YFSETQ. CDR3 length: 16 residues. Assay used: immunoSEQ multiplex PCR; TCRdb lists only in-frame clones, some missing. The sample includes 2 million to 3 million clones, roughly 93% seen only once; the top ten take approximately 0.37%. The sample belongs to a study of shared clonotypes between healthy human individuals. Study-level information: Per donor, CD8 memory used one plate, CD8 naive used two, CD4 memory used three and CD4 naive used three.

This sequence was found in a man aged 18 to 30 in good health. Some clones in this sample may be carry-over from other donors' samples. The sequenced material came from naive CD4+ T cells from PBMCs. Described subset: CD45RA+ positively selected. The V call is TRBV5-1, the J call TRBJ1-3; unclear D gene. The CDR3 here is CASSLPETAGGNTIYF. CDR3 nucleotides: TGCGCCAGCAGCTTGCCGGAGACGGCGGGGGGAAACACCATATATTTT.